Listed below are T cell receptor beta chains from one sample, sequenced in a study of shared clonotypes between healthy human individuals. Here immunoSEQ multiplex PCR was the method, and the copy in TCRdb shows in-frame clones only, minus some. The sample contains 2 million to 3 million clones, around 94% of which appear only once. The sample taken for sequencing was naive CD4+ T cells sorted from blood. Receptors were obtained from a young man in good health. Both conserved end residues are trimmed from each CDR3. The D gene is left open where the match is weak.

v_call	d_call	j_call	cdr3_length	cdr3_aa
TRBV18	NA	TRBJ2-7	12	ASSPRRGVYEQY
TRBV5-4	TRBD1	TRBJ1-6	15	ASSLGGRGRGNSPLH
TRBV12-5	TRBD1	TRBJ1-5	11	ASRQGSNQPQH
TRBV28	NA	TRBJ1-1	13	ASSAVGWAGTEAF
TRBV19	NA	TRBJ1-5	12	ASSTPNSNQPQH
TRBV4-1	NA	TRBJ2-2	15	ASSQVPSGGAAGELF
TRBV7-8	TRBD2	TRBJ2-1	13	ASSLGGGNYNEQF
TRBV18	TRBD2	TRBJ2-5	13	ASSLGTSGRQTQY
TRBV18	TRBD2	TRBJ2-3	14	ASSPSSGGAPDTQY
TRBV10-3	NA	TRBJ2-7	12	AIREGVQTYEQY
TRBV27	NA	TRBJ2-7	13	ASSLYKGLIYEQY
TRBV19	NA	TRBJ2-7	9	ASSNSYEQY
TRBV30	NA	TRBJ1-1	11	AWNHNRAAEAF
TRBV30	NA	NA	9	AWGRSYEQY
TRBV5-1	TRBD2	TRBJ2-6	18	ASSRSSGGGSLSGANVLT
TRBV6-6	NA	TRBJ2-2	11	ASIPQGTGELF
TRBV27	NA	TRBJ2-7	13	ASSLDGGGSYEQY
TRBV5-1	NA	TRBJ2-5	11	ASSAQNEETQY
TRBV18	TRBD1	TRBJ2-2	14	ASSELQGARTGELF
TRBV19	NA	TRBJ1-5	13	ASSIEGGFNQPQH
TRBV7-2	NA	TRBJ2-7	13	ASSLEGTRYLEQY
TRBV4-2	TRBD1	TRBJ1-2	14	ASSQAAGQSNYGYT
TRBV28	NA	TRBJ1-3	13	ASSFQGIPGNTIY
TRBV5-4	TRBD1	TRBJ2-3	13	ASTRTGERGDTQY
TRBV10-3	TRBD2	TRBJ2-1	14	AISGTSGVPANEQF
TRBV6-6	NA	TRBJ2-2	12	ASSLAQGTGELF
TRBV12-2	NA	TRBJ2-5	16	ASRSTPTEGLDKETQY
TRBV11-2	NA	TRBJ2-2	15	ASSWGRGGRDTGELF
TRBV9	TRBD2	TRBJ2-2	13	ASSVSGGNTGELF
TRBV28	TRBD1	TRBJ2-7	12	ASSPPSRGYGQY
TRBV10-3	TRBD1	TRBJ2-5	12	AISESTGKETQY
TRBV6-1	NA	TRBJ1-1	13	ASSARGPQNTEAF
TRBV27	NA	TRBJ1-5	10	ASSSFNQPQH
TRBV5-1	NA	TRBJ1-1	11	ASSSDTNTEAF